Below are 32 T cell receptor beta chains sequenced from a single sample in a study of T-cell memory formation after mild COVID-19. One entry per CDR3 protein results from TCRdb running MiXCR on the 5' RACE reads. Of 500,000 to 600,000 distinct CDR3 sequences listed, roughly 18% are singletons. The sequenced sample was PBMCs or a T cell subset sorted from them (not recorded which). These receptors were taken from an adult woman who had mild COVID-19 (a few samples of this study predate the infection). Cell type and time point are not known.

This clonotype appeared a few times. The rearrangement uses TRBV11-2 and TRBJ2-1; D remains unclear. This CDR3 comprises 11 residues. Trimming removed 5 bases at V and 6 bases at J, with 5 bases between. Germline V CDR1 and CDR2: SGHAT, FQNNGV. The CDR3 region has the DNA TGTGCCAGCAGCCATTTCAATGAGCAGTTCTTC. Translation gives CASSHFNEQFF.

This clonotype showed up just a few times. The rearrangement joins TRBV7-9 to TRBJ1-2; no clear D gene. V gave up 5 bases and J gave up 10 bases, with 14 bases separating them. This CDR3 comprises 12 residues. Germline V gives CDR1 SEHNR, CDR2 FQNEAQ (reference sequence). CDR3 in DNA: TGTGCCAGCAGCGCCGGGGTAGTTGACTACACCTTC. Amino acids: CASSAGVVDYTF.

This clonotype was counted only a few times. The chain is built from TRBV29-1 and TRBJ2-2, with 9 positions matching TRBD2. Germline V gene sequence: CDR1 SQVTM, CDR2 ANQGSEA. V lost 7 bases, J lost 1 base, and 4 bases stayed unmatched. CDR3 length: 14 residues. The CDR3 loop is CSAREGQNTGELFF. The CDR3 coding sequence is TGCAGCGCGCGGGAGGGTCAGAACACCGGGGAGCTGTTTTTT.

The chain uses TRBV11-3 and TRBJ2-1, with D perhaps matching TRBD1 (6 bases). The CDR3 is 16 residues long. Germline CDR1 and CDR2: SGHNT and YENEEA. Trimming removed 5 bases at V and 0 bases at J, with 14 bases between. DNA of the CDR3: TGTGCCAGCAGCGCCCGACAGGTCAGCTCCTACAATGAGCAGTTCTTC. Protein sequence: CASSARQVSSYNEQFF.

V is TRBV5-1 and J is TRBJ2-7; TRBD2 matches at 10 bases. V lost 4 bases and J lost 5; bases outside the gene matches: 6. This CDR3 contains 14 residues. In germline, CDR1 is SGHRS, CDR2 YFSETQ. This CDR3 is CASSLGLARDEQYF. In nucleotides, the CDR3 is TGCGCCAGCAGCCTGGGACTAGCGCGCGACGAGCAGTACTTC. Full variable domain (missing parts from reference TRBV5-1 and TRBJ2-7): KAGVTQTPRYLIKTRGQQVTLSCSPISGHRSVSWYQQTPGQGLQFLFEYFSETQRNKGNFPGRFSGRQFSNSRSEMNVSTLELGDSALYLCASSLGLARDEQYFGPGTRLTVT.

This CDR3 is CASSLKGGGEQFF. The CDR3 region has the DNA TGTGCCAGCAGTCTAAAGGGCGGGGGTGAGCAGTTCTTC. The chain couples TRBV12-3 or TRBV12-4 to TRBJ2-1; 7 nucleotides align to TRBD2. V dropped 5 bases and J dropped 9; count of bases not matched to a gene: 7. CDR3 length: 13 amino acids.

The rearrangement links TRBV7-2 to TRBJ2-3; D gene unclear. V lost 5 bases and J lost 1, with 16 bases in between. This CDR3 comprises 16 residues. Germline V gene data show CDR1 as SGHTA and CDR2 as FQGNSA. The CDR3 sequence: CASSPHSLVGTDTQYF. The CDR3 nucleotides are TGTGCCAGCAGCCCTCATAGCTTAGTTGGCACAGATACGCAGTATTTT.

This chain uses TRBV12-3 or TRBV12-4 with TRBJ1-2; 7 positions match TRBD1. CDR3 size: 17 residues. V was pared by 2 bases and J by 2 bases, with 11 bases of the junction left unmatched. The CDR3 reads CASSLNPFIRGNYGYTF. DNA of the CDR3: TGTGCCAGCAGTTTAAACCCTTTTATCAGGGGGAACTATGGCTACACCTTC.

This clonotype showed up just a few times. This chain links TRBV6-2 or TRBV6-3 with TRBJ1-1; the match to TRBD1 covers 7 bases. The CDR3 is 13 amino acids. Germline CDR1 and CDR2: MNHEY and SVGEGT. V lost 5 bases and J lost 3; bases outside the gene matches: 3. The CDR3 region is CASSGTAYTEAFF. Written as DNA, the CDR3 is TGTGCCAGCAGTGGGACAGCTTACACTGAAGCTTTCTTT.

This clonotype occurred a few times. The rearrangement links TRBV12-3 or TRBV12-4 to TRBJ1-5; 10 bases are shared with TRBD1. V dropped 4 bases and J dropped 7; count of bases not matched to a gene: 10. There are 16 residues in the CDR3. The chain's CDR3 is CASSSPGQGIRQPQHF. The CDR3, as DNA: TGTGCCAGCAGTTCCCCGGGACAGGGGATTAGACAGCCCCAGCATTTT.

This clonotype was seen more than once but under ten times. V usage is TRBV5-1 and J usage is TRBJ2-5; 8 positions match TRBD2. Germline CDR1 reads SGHRS; CDR2 reads YFSETQ. Trimming took 8 bases from V and 2 from J; bases not matched to a gene: 8. CDR3 length: 14 amino acids. The CDR3 protein is CASNPAGAQETQYF. CDR3 coding DNA: TGCGCCAGTAACCCAGCGGGGGCACAAGAGACCCAGTACTTC. The full variable domain, its missing parts supplied by reference TRBV5-1 and TRBJ2-5, is KAGVTQTPRYLIKTRGQQVTLSCSPISGHRSVSWYQQTPGQGLQFLFEYFSETQRNKGNFPGRFSGRQFSNSRSEMNVSTLELGDSALYLCASNPAGAQETQYFGPGTRLLVL.

The chain combines TRBV9 with TRBJ2-5, with D tentatively TRBD1 or TRBD2 (5 bases each). CDR3 size: 14 residues. In germline, CDR1 is SGDLS, CDR2 YYNGEE. Trimming stripped 0 bases from V and 1 base from J, with 7 bases between. CDR3 region: CASSVGGIQETQYF. CDR3 coding DNA: TGTGCCAGCAGCGTAGGGGGGATCCAAGAGACCCAGTACTTC.

This clonotype was observed a handful of times. J is TRBJ2-7 and V is TRBV7-8; the D gene is possibly TRBD2 (6 bases). Trimming removed 8 bases from V and 1 base from J, with 18 bases in between. The CDR3 runs 15 residues. The germline V gene has CDR1 SGHVS and CDR2 FQNEAQ. For the CDR3, the DNA is TGTGCCAGCCTGACCTACACAGGAGGGTCCTACGAGCAGTACTTC. Translated: CASLTYTGGSYEQYF.

As for this clonotype: One end of the junction varies from germline; a read error may be responsible. The chain couples TRBV20-1 to TRBJ1-2, with a tentative D call TRBD1 (6 bases). CDR3 length: 13 residues. Germline assignment: CDR1 DFQATT and CDR2 SNEGSKA (reference sequence). The CDR3: CSARGGGGWVPLF. As DNA, the CDR3 is TGCAGTGCTAGAGGAGGTGGGGGCTGGGTGCCCTTGTTC.

The rearrangement uses TRBV5-1 and TRBJ2-2, with 7 bases fitting TRBD2. Germline-derived CDR1 and CDR2 are SGHRS and YFSETQ. V gave up 7 bases and J gave up 1 base; unmatched junction bases: 4. CDR3 length equals 14 residues. CDR3 bases: TGCGCCAGCGCAAGCGGGATGAACACCGGGGAGCTGTTTTTT. It codes for CASASGMNTGELFF.

CDR3 coding DNA: TGTGCCAGCAGCTTAGAGGGGATGGATGGCTACACCTTC. The encoded protein is CASSLEGMDGYTF. The chain is built from TRBV7-9 and TRBJ1-2; D possibly corresponds to TRBD1 (5 bases). The CDR3 is 13 amino acids. In germline, CDR1 is SEHNR, CDR2 FQNEAQ (reference sequence). V was clipped by 1 base and J by 6 bases, with 9 bases between them.

This clonotype was counted a few times. The chain uses TRBV5-1 and TRBJ2-1; 11 nucleotides line up with TRBD2. The CDR3 runs to 16 residues. V lost 4 bases to trimming and J lost 6 bases; unmatched junction nucleotides: 9. In germline, CDR1 is SGHRS, CDR2 YFSETQ. CDR3: CASSRGETSGINEQFF. For the CDR3, the DNA is TGCGCCAGCAGCCGCGGCGAGACTAGCGGGATCAATGAGCAGTTCTTC.

The chain recombines TRBV24-1 with TRBJ2-1, with a possible D match to TRBD2 (6 bases). This CDR3 has 14 amino acids. V lost 5 bases, J lost 8 bases, and 15 bases lay in between. Germline V gene data show CDR1 as KGHDR and CDR2 as SFDVKD. CDR3 bases: TGTGCCACCAGTGGTGAGACTAGTCGGGATGAGCAGTTCTTC. Translated, it gives CATSGETSRDEQFF.

The sample holds many counts of this clonotype. This rearrangement joins TRBV27 to TRBJ2-2, with D possibly matching TRBD1 (6 bases). Germline V gene data show CDR1 as MNHEY and CDR2 as SMNVEV (reference sequence). CDR3 length: 16 amino acids. The V and J ends lost 7 bases and 3 bases respectively, with 18 bases between them. The CDR3 bases are TGTGCCAGCACCTTGGGTCGTCAGGGGTACACCGGGGAGCTGTTTTTT. Translation gives CASTLGRQGYTGELFF.

This clonotype was recorded a few times. V and J are TRBV7-9 and TRBJ1-4; 9 bases are shared with TRBD1. Germline lookup yields CDR1 SEHNR and CDR2 FQNEAQ (reference sequence). The CDR3 sequence is 14 residues long. The J segment lost 7 bases and the V segment lost 6 bases, leaving 6 bases of the junction unmatched. The CDR3 bases are TGTGCCAGCAGATCAACAGGGGGCTCTGAAAAACTGTTTTTT. This codes for CASRSTGGSEKLFF.

The chain combines TRBV7-9 with TRBJ2-7, with D perhaps matching TRBD1 or TRBD2 (5 bases each). V lost 5 bases, J lost 3 bases, and 20 bases lay in between. Germline lookup yields CDR1 SEHNR and CDR2 FQNEAQ (reference sequence). The CDR3 runs to 16 residues. This chain's CDR3 is CASSGEVWGSSYEQYF. The CDR3 coding sequence is TGTGCCAGCAGCGGTGAGGTGTGGGGGAGTAGCTACGAGCAGTACTTC.

The chain couples TRBV4-1 to TRBJ1-1; maybe TRBD1 (6 bases). The CDR3 length is 15 residues. V lost 4 bases and J 4 bases, leaving 16 bases between the germline ends. Germline CDR1 reads MGHRA; CDR2 reads YSYEKL. CDR3 sequence (DNA): TGCGCCAGCAGCCCCCTGACAGGAAAGGGCACTGAAGCTTTCTTT. Protein: CASSPLTGKGTEAFF.

V usage is TRBV30 and J usage is TRBJ2-5; D gene unclear. From germline, CDR1 is GTSNPN and CDR2 SVGIG (reference sequence). CDR3 size: 11 residues. Trimming stripped 0 bases from V and 5 bases from J, with 4 bases between. CDR3 region: CAWSVSETQYF. The CDR3 region has the DNA TGTGCCTGGAGTGTATCGGAGACCCAGTACTTC.

There are a few counts of this clonotype. This rearrangement joins TRBV29-1 to TRBJ2-7; a weak D match, TRBD2 (7 bases). V was pared by 8 bases and J by 5 bases, with 19 bases between. This CDR3 has 13 residues. CDR1 is SQVTM and CDR2 is ANQGSEA in the germline V gene. CDR3 nucleotide sequence: TGCAGCTGTGGGAGGGGGTCGAACCACGAGCAGTACTTC. This gives the protein CSCGRGSNHEQYF.

This clonotype was counted many times. The gene calls are TRBV7-6 and TRBJ2-3; 11 nucleotides match TRBD2. The CDR3 runs to 16 residues. J was trimmed by 2 bases and V by 5 bases; bases with no gene match: 6. Germline V gene sequence: CDR1 SGHVS, CDR2 FNYEAQ. CDR3 sequence (DNA): TGTGCCAGCAGCCCGGGGACTAGCGGATACACAGATACGCAGTATTTT. Encoded protein: CASSPGTSGYTDTQYF.

In its sample, this clonotype was seen a few times. The chain joins TRBV7-8 to TRBJ1-1; a weak D match, TRBD1 (5 bases). Germline V CDR1 and CDR2: SGHVS, FQNEAQ. Trimming stripped 0 bases from V and 10 bases from J, with 15 bases between. This CDR3 spans 14 amino acids. For the CDR3, the DNA is TGTGCCAGCAGCTTAGCCAGGGTGGGCCTGACAGCTTTCTTT. Protein: CASSLARVGLTAFF.

In this sample, this clonotype turned up a few times. The chain links TRBV7-6 to TRBJ2-2; D is possibly TRBD2 (6 bases). The CDR3 spans 15 residues. Trimming took 3 bases from V and 6 from J, leaving 14 bases between them. Germline values: CDR1 SGHVS, CDR2 FNYEAQ. CDR3 amino acids: CASSLIAEMAGELFF. The DNA for the CDR3 is TGTGCCAGCAGCTTGATAGCGGAAATGGCCGGGGAGCTGTTTTTT.

This clonotype was counted many times. This chain joins TRBV7-8 and TRBJ2-7; D is undetermined. Trimming left V 1 base short and J 5 bases short, with 6 bases between. The CDR3 covers 12 residues. Per the germline V gene, CDR1 is SGHVS and CDR2 is FQNEAQ. The CDR3 is CASSLVVDEQYF. In nucleotides, the CDR3 is TGTGCCAGCAGCTTAGTGGTCGACGAGCAGTACTTC.

This clonotype was seen at least ten times. The chain joins TRBV30 to TRBJ1-1; D not resolved. Germline-derived CDR1 and CDR2 are GTSNPN and SVGIG (reference sequence). The germline V and J ends were trimmed by 4 bases and 5 bases, with 11 bases remaining between them. CDR3 length: 12 amino acids. The CDR3 DNA follows: TGTGCCTGGACGTCGGGAGGGACTGAAGCTTTCTTT. It yields the protein CAWTSGGTEAFF.

This clonotype was recorded a few times. The V gene is TRBV4-2, the J gene TRBJ2-3, with 8 bases identical to TRBD2. In germline, CDR1 is LGHNA, CDR2 YNFKEQ. The CDR3 runs 14 residues. J lost 4 bases, V lost 4 bases, and 4 bases had no gene match. The CDR3, as DNA: TGTGCCAGCAGCCCGGGAGGGCCGGCAGATACGCAGTATTTT. This translates into CASSPGGPADTQYF.

This chain uses TRBV19 with TRBJ2-7; D tentatively fits TRBD1 or TRBD2 (5 bases each). Looked up from germline, CDR1 is LNHDA and CDR2 is SQIVND (reference sequence). The germline V and J ends were trimmed by 3 bases and 5 bases, with 11 bases remaining between them. This CDR3 is built from 13 residues. In nucleotides, the CDR3 is TGTGCCAGTAGTATTCTTTTGGGGGACGAGCAGTACTTC. It codes for CASSILLGDEQYF.

This clonotype was seen a few times. The rearrangement links TRBV5-4 to TRBJ2-5; no reliable D call. This CDR3 contains 14 residues. Germline V gene sequence: CDR1 SGHNT, CDR2 YYREEE (reference sequence). Trimming removed 3 bases from V and 2 bases from J, with 11 bases in between. The CDR3 nucleotides read TGTGCCAGCAGCTCCCCAGTGGGTCAAGAGACCCAGTACTTC. Its translation is CASSSPVGQETQYF.